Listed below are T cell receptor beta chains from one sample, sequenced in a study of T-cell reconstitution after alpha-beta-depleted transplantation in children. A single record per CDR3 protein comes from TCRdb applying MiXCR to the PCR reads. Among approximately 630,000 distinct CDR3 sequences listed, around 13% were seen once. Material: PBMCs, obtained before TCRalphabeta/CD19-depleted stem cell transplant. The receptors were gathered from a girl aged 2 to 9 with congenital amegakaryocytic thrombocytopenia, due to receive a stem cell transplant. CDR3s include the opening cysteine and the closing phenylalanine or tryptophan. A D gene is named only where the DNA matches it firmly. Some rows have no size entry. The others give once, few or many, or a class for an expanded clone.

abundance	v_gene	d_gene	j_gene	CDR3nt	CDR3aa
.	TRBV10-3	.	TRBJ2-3	TGTGCCATCAGCTTGCTAGCTGGAGTGGCAGATACGCAGTATTTT	CAISLLAGVADTQYF
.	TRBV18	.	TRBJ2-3	TGTGCCAGCCCCCCCGGGAGCGGAAGCACAGATACGCAGTATTTT	CASPPGSGSTDTQYF
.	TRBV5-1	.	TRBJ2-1	TGCGCCAGCAGCCCCGGGGGACCACCAACCTCCTACAATGAGCAGTTCTTC	CASSPGGPPTSYNEQFF
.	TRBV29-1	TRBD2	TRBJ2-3	TGCAGCGCAAGACTAGCGGAGTACACAGATACGCAGTATTTT	CSARLAEYTDTQYF
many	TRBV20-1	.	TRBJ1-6	TGCAGTGCCCCCGTTCGGGGCAGTAATTCACCCCTCCACTTT	CSAPVRGSNSPLHF
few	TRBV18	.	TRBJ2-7	TGTGCCAGCTCACCAGGGAGCAAGTACGAGCAGTACTTC	CASSPGSKYEQYF
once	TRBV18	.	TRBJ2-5	TGTGCCAGCTCCAGGGGGGCCCAAAATCAAGAGACCCAGTACTTC	CASSRGAQNQETQYF
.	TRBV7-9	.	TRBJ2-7	TGTGCCAGCAGCTCGGTGCGACATGAAAACTACGAGCAGTACTTC	CASSSVRHENYEQYF
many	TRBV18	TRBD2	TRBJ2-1	TGTGCCAGCTCACCAGGACTAGCGGCCGCCAGCTCCTACAATGAGCAGTTCTTC	CASSPGLAAASSYNEQFF
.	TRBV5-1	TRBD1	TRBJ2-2	TGCGCCAGCAGCTCGACAGGGCCGCCGAACACCGGGGAGCTGTTTTTT	CASSSTGPPNTGELFF
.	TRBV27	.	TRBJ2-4	TGTGCCAGCAGTTTACGCTTTCGGCCCCTCCTAGCCAAAAACATTCAGTACTTC	CASSLRFRPLLAKNIQYF
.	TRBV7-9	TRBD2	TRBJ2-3	TGTGCCAGCAGCTCGATCCCGGGACTAGTGGGGGATACGCAGTATTTT	CASSSIPGLVGDTQYF
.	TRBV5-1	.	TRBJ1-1	TGCGCCAGCAGCTATGAGAGGGACACTGAAGCTTTCTTT	CASSYERDTEAFF
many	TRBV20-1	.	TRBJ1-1	TGCAGTGCTCGGCAGGACCCTAACACTGAAGCTTTCTTT	CSARQDPNTEAFF
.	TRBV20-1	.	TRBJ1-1	TGCAGTGCTAGAGGTAGGGGCCAAAAGGGGAACACTGAAGCTTTCTTT	CSARGRGQKGNTEAFF
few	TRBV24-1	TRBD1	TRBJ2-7	TGTGCCACCGCGGAGACAGGGAACGAGCAGTACTTC	CATAETGNEQYF
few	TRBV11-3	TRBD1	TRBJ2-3	TGTGCCAGCAGCCCCCCCCTGACAGGGATCGCAGATACGCAGTATTTT	CASSPPLTGIADTQYF
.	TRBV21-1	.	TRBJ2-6	TGTGCCAGCAGCCGAACACGTGTCAGGGTATACGGGGCCAACGTCCTGACTTTC	CASSRTRVRVYGANVLTF
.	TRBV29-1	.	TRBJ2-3	TGCAGCGTTGGTGCCGACAGCACAGATACGCAGTATTTT	CSVGADSTDTQYF
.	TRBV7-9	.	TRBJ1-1	TGTGCCAGCAGCTTACCGACAGAGGACCTTCTGAACACTGAAGCTTTCTTT	CASSLPTEDLLNTEAFF
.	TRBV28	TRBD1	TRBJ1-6	TGTGCCAGCAGTCCAACAGGGGGCTGGAATTCACCCCTCCACTTT	CASSPTGGWNSPLHF
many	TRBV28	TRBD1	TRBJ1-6	TGTGCCAGCAGTTTAGGGGACAGGGACGACTCACCCCTCCACTTT	CASSLGDRDDSPLHF
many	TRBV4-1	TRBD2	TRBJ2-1	TGCGCCAGCAGCCAAGTTGGTAGCGGGAGGGAGGGTACGTTCTTC	CASSQVGSGREGTFF
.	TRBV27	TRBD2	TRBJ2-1	TGTGCCAGCAGTTTATCTTGGACTAGCGGAGGGGTTCGGATACCAAACTCCTACAATGAGCAGTTCTTC	CASSLSWTSGGVRIPNSYNEQFF
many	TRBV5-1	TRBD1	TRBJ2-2	TGCGCCAGCAGCTTCTTGACAGGGGCAAACACCGGGGAGCTGTTTTTT	CASSFLTGANTGELFF
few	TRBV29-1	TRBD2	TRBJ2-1	TGCAGCGTCGGACTAGCGGGAGTCCCTGGGGATGAGCAGTTCTTC	CSVGLAGVPGDEQFF
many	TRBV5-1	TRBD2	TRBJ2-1	TGCGCCAGCAGCTGGGAGGGCCCCTACAATGAGCAGTTCTTC	CASSWEGPYNEQFF
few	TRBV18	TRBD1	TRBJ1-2	TGTGCCAGCTCCCGGACAGGGGGCCACTATGGCTACACCTTC	CASSRTGGHYGYTF
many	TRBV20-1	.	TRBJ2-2	TGCAGTGCTAGGGAGGGAGGCGGCGGGGAGCTGTTTTTT	CSAREGGGGELFF
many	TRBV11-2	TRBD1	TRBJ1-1	TGTGCCAGCAGCCGCGACAGGGGGTATGAAGCTTTCTTT	CASSRDRGYEAFF